Listed here are 26 T cell receptor beta chains from one sample, sequenced in a study of CD8 T cells in Susac syndrome. With random hexamers, 0.5 to 1 ug RNA was reverse transcribed. Via MiXCR, TCRdb re-called the immunoSEQ multiplex PCR reads, giving one row per CDR3 protein. This table has about 71,000 distinct CDR3 sequences, nearly 96% appearing once. Input material: CD4+ T cells from PBMCs. The receptors were sampled from a human donor with multiple sclerosis.

For the CDR3, the DNA is TGCGCCAGCAGCCAACAAAGCGGGGGGGCCGGCACAGATACGCAGTATTTT. It encodes CASSQQSGGAGTDTQYF. The chain employs TRBV4-3 and TRBJ2-3, with 10 bases matching TRBD2. V was clipped by 2 bases and J by 1 base; unmatched bases: 6. The CDR3 consists of 17 residues. CDR1 LGHNA and CDR2 YSLEER come from the germline V gene.

This clonotype has a single count. This chain joins TRBV12-3 or TRBV12-4 and TRBJ2-5, with D tentatively TRBD1 or TRBD2 (5 bases each). CDR3 size: 15 residues. V lost 2 bases to trimming and J lost 5 bases, with 15 bases between them. The CDR3 region has the DNA TGTGCCAGCAGTTTACAGGGCGGGCCCGGGGAGACCCAGTACTTC. Its protein is CASSLQGGPGETQYF.

The rearrangement joins TRBV10-3 to TRBJ1-5, with D hard to call. CDR3 length: 13 residues. The germline CDR1 and CDR2 sequences are ENHRY and SYGVKD. V was clipped by 3 bases and J by 7 bases, with 10 bases between them. The CDR3 DNA sequence: TGTGCCATCAGTGAAGTGTCAGAGCAGCCCCAGCATTTT. Translated: CAISEVSEQPQHF.

The chain uses TRBV9 and TRBJ2-7; 7 bases line up with TRBD1. The V gene's germline CDR1 is SGDLS and CDR2 YYNGEE. V was clipped by 3 bases and J by 6 bases; unmatched bases: 6. There are 13 residues in the CDR3. CDR3 sequence (DNA): TGTGCCAGCAGCGGACCCCCAGGGGGCGAGCAGTACTTC. Translation: CASSGPPGGEQYF.

The chain carries TRBV6-5 and TRBJ2-7; 9 bases align to TRBD1. This CDR3 spans 16 amino acids. V shed 0 bases and J 0 bases; nucleotides not matched to a gene: 3. CDR1 is MNHEY and CDR2 is SVGAGI in the germline V gene. CDR3 sequence: CASSYSATGGSYEQYF. CDR3 sequence (DNA): TGTGCCAGCAGTTACTCGGCGACAGGGGGCTCCTACGAGCAGTACTTC.

The chain employs TRBV7-2 and TRBJ1-1; no clear D gene. This CDR3 has 15 residues. Trimming took off 4 bases at V and 1 base at J, with 13 bases between the two ends. Germline CDR1 is SGHTA and CDR2 is FQGNSA. The CDR3 nucleotides are TGTGCCAGCAGCTCTACGAGGGCGAGGAACACTGAAGCTTTCTTT. Its translation is CASSSTRARNTEAFF.

V and J are TRBV7-2 and TRBJ1-6, with D tentatively TRBD1 (6 bases). This CDR3 contains 14 residues. Germline lookup yields CDR1 SGHTA and CDR2 FQGNSA. Trimming shortened V by 5 bases and J by 6 bases, and 11 bases separated the two germline ends. As DNA, the CDR3 is TGTGCCAGCAGCGTGACAGGAGCTAATTCACCCCTCCACTTT. It translates to CASSVTGANSPLHF. The full variable domain, its missing parts supplied by reference TRBV7-2 and TRBJ1-6, is GAGVSQSPSNKVTEKGKDVELRCDPISGHTALYWYRQSLGQGLEFLIYFQGNSAPDKSGLPSDRFSAERTGGSVSTLTIQRTQQEDSAVYLCASSVTGANSPLHFGNGTRLTVT.

The chain links TRBV12-3 or TRBV12-4 to TRBJ1-2; TRBD1 matches 9 bases. The CDR3 has 13 residues. The ends lost 3 bases at V and 5 bases at J; junction bases unmatched: 1. The CDR3 region has the DNA TGTGCCAGCAGTTTGACAGGGGGTTATGGCTACACCTTC. Its protein product is CASSLTGGYGYTF.

The V call is TRBV4-2, the J call TRBJ1-2; D is possibly TRBD1 (5 bases). Trimming stripped 0 bases from V and 4 bases from J, with 12 bases between. The CDR3 extends over 15 amino acids. The germline gives CDR1 LGHNA, CDR2 YNFKEQ. CDR3 sequence (DNA): TGTGCCAGCAGCCAAGATCAGGGAGAAGGCTATGGCTACACCTTC. Protein: CASSQDQGEGYGYTF.

In its sample, this clonotype was seen a few times. The chain uses TRBV20-1 and TRBJ2-7, with 9 bases fitting TRBD1. CDR3 length: 13 amino acids. With V trimmed by 6 bases and J by 3 bases, 6 bases remained unmatched. The germline gives CDR1 DFQATT, CDR2 SNEGSKA (reference sequence). CDR3 DNA sequence: TGCAGTGCCGAGCCGGGACAGGGCTACGAGCAGTACTTC. Its protein is CSAEPGQGYEQYF.

The chain recombines TRBV30 with TRBJ1-2, with D uncertain. CDR3 length: 14 residues. The V gene lost 0 bases and the J gene lost 4 bases, with 12 bases spanning the gap. The germline CDR1 and CDR2 sequences are GTSNPN and SVGIG (reference sequence). In DNA form, the CDR3 reads TGTGCCTGGAGTGTAAGCGCGCTCGGCTATGGCTACACCTTC. Translated, it gives CAWSVSALGYGYTF.

The chain recombines TRBV29-1 with TRBJ1-1, with D uncertain. V was shortened by 7 bases and J by 4 bases, with 16 bases between the two germline ends. The CDR3 has 13 amino acids. Germline assignment: CDR1 SQVTM and CDR2 ANQGSEA. CDR3 sequence (DNA): TGCAGCGCTACCCCCAGTACTCCCACTGAAGCTTTCTTT. The encoded protein is CSATPSTPTEAFF.

V gene TRBV27 combines with J gene TRBJ1-1; D might be TRBD1 (6 bases). Looked up from germline, CDR1 is MNHEY and CDR2 is SMNVEV (reference sequence). V gave up 5 bases and J gave up 0 bases, with 16 bases separating them. The CDR3 consists of 16 residues. The CDR3 DNA reads TGTGCCAGCAGTCTAAACCGGGGGCGGCTGAACACTGAAGCTTTCTTT. Translation: CASSLNRGRLNTEAFF.

This chain joins TRBV15 and TRBJ2-1; D might be TRBD1 or TRBD2, each matching 6 bases. V lost 1 base and J lost 1, with 14 bases in between. Per germline, CDR1 LNHNV and CDR2 YYDKDF (reference sequence). The CDR3 is 17 amino acids. For the CDR3, the DNA is TGTGCCACCAGCAGAGTCGGGGGCGACCCGTCCTACAATGAGCAGTTCTTC. Protein product: CATSRVGGDPSYNEQFF.

The chain has TRBV20-1 and TRBJ2-7; D is possibly TRBD1 or TRBD2 (7 bases each). The CDR3 is made up of 14 amino acids. V dropped 6 bases and J dropped 2 bases, with 17 bases sitting between them. Germline CDR1 and CDR2: DFQATT and SNEGSKA (reference sequence). CDR3 in amino acids: CSARSGTDTYEQYF. CDR3 nucleotides: TGCAGTGCACGGAGCGGGACAGATACCTACGAGCAGTACTTC.

CDR3 DNA sequence: TGTGCCAGCAGCGTAGATGAAGATACGCAGTATTTT. Protein sequence: CASSVDEDTQYF. The gene calls are TRBV9 and TRBJ2-3; D not certain. This CDR3 is built from 12 residues. Trimming cost V 0 bases and J 5 bases, with 4 bases left between them. Looked up from germline, CDR1 is SGDLS and CDR2 is YYNGEE.

The chain links TRBV19 to TRBJ1-2; D gene uncertain. CDR3 length: 15 residues. Trimming stripped 3 bases from V and 7 bases from J, with 18 bases between. Looked up from germline, CDR1 is LNHDA and CDR2 is SQIVND (reference sequence). CDR3 in amino acids: CASSIRVPSRFGYTF. The DNA for the CDR3 is TGTGCCAGTAGTATCCGGGTCCCCTCGCGATTTGGCTACACCTTC.

The chain carries TRBV7-2 and TRBJ2-1, with a tentative D call TRBD1 (5 bases). This CDR3 region has 14 residues. Trimming removed 3 bases at V and 6 bases at J, with 12 bases between. CDR1 is SGHTA and CDR2 is FQGNSA in the germline V gene. CDR3 DNA sequence: TGTGCCAGCAGCTTTGGCAGGGTGGGCAATGAGCAGTTCTTC. Amino acid sequence: CASSFGRVGNEQFF.

This clonotype was counted once. Germline and junction disagree at one end, which may indicate a read error. This chain uses TRBV29-1 with TRBJ2-2; D perhaps matches TRBD1 (5 bases). This CDR3 spans 14 amino acids. Germline V CDR1 and CDR2: SQVTM, ANQGSEA. This CDR3 reads CSVVGRVNAGELFF. The CDR3 DNA reads TGCAGCGTTGTGGGCAGGGTGAACGCCGGGGAGCTGTTTTTT.

This chain connects TRBV7-2 to TRBJ2-5, with D perhaps matching TRBD1 (5 bases). CDR3 length: 15 residues. V was pared by 1 base and J by 7 bases, with 16 bases between. The germline gives CDR1 SGHTA, CDR2 FQGNSA. DNA for the CDR3: TGTGCCAGCAGCTTAGGGTCGTGGACATCTGGGACCCAGTACTTC. It is translated as CASSLGSWTSGTQYF.

The sample holds one count of this clonotype. The chain carries TRBV12-3 or TRBV12-4 and TRBJ1-1; D remains unclear. The V end was cut by 1 base, the J end by 0 bases, with 3 bases between. This CDR3 has 13 amino acids. This CDR3 reads CASSLEVNTEAFF. For the CDR3, the DNA is TGTGCCAGCAGTTTAGAGGTGAACACTGAAGCTTTCTTT.

The J gene is TRBJ2-1, the V gene TRBV7-3, with 9 bases matching TRBD2. J lost 9 bases, V lost 4 bases, and 13 bases had no gene match. The length of the CDR3 is 16 residues. CDR1 SGHTA and CDR2 FQGTGA come from the germline V gene. CDR3 DNA sequence: TGTGCCAGCAGCTCGGCGTCGGGCGGGACTAGCTTTGAGCAGTTCTTC. This encodes CASSSASGGTSFEQFF.

This clonotype appeared once. The chain employs TRBV12-3 or TRBV12-4 and TRBJ2-5, with TRBD2 identical over 7 bases. The CDR3 loop spans 17 amino acids. V shed 5 bases and J 5 bases; nucleotides not matched to a gene: 17. CDR3: CASSLSGGTRTSETQYF. CDR3 bases: TGTGCCAGCAGTCTCTCCGGGGGGACCCGAACGAGCGAGACCCAGTACTTC.

The rearrangement uses TRBV20-1 and TRBJ1-1, with D unresolved. The V and J ends lost 0 bases and 5 bases respectively, with 13 bases between them. The germline V gene encodes CDR1 DFQATT and CDR2 SNEGSKA (reference sequence). The CDR3 loop spans 14 amino acids. The CDR3 loop reads CSARESRTRTEAFF. CDR3 bases: TGCAGTGCTAGAGAATCGCGAACAAGAACTGAAGCTTTCTTT.

The chain couples TRBV7-8 to TRBJ2-5, with unresolved D. The CDR3 totals 14 residues. Germline V lookup: CDR1 SGHVS, CDR2 FQNEAQ. Trimming removed 5 bases at V and 5 bases at J, with 15 bases between. The CDR3 DNA sequence: TGTGCCAGCAGCCCACGAAGGGTCAGGGAGACCCAGTACTTC. Protein product: CASSPRRVRETQYF.

CDR3 DNA sequence: TGTGCCATCAGCCGGACAGACGAGCAGTACTTC. Translating gives CAISRTDEQYF. The chain couples TRBV10-3 to TRBJ2-7; D is perhaps TRBD1 (6 bases). Trimming pared 6 bases from V and 5 bases from J, leaving 8 bases between. From germline, CDR1 is ENHRY and CDR2 SYGVKD. CDR3 length equals 11 residues.